This T cell receptor beta chain is drawn from a study of PD-1 blockade in classical Hodgkin lymphoma. Time point indicated: newly diagnosed, previously untreated cHL patient sample. A note on this clone: Its antigen is not known.

The study, taken as a whole, reports: Undefined causes, possibly disease activity or prior therapy, underlie the repertoire differences.

Using immunoSEQ multiplex PCR, the repertoire was profiled, and TCRdb retains in-frame clones only, with some absent. The table records roughly 70,000 clones, over 90% of them present only once. Trimming shortened V by 6 bases and J by 5 bases, and 10 bases separated the two germline ends. CDR1 is SGHAT, CDR2 FQNNGV, per germline. The CDR3 is 12 residues long. The TCR was taken from a human donor with classical Hodgkin lymphoma. What was sequenced was peripheral blood mononuclear cells (PBMCs). The chain recombines TRBV11-2 with TRBJ1-2; D might be TRBD1 (5 bases). CDR3 residues: CASSVGVYGYTF. In DNA form, the CDR3 reads TGTGCCAGCAGTGTAGGGGTTTATGGCTACACCTTC. Variable domain in full (rest from reference TRBV11-2 and TRBJ1-2): EAGVAQSPRYKIIEKRQSVAFWCNPISGHATLYWYQQILGQGPKLLIQFQNNGVVDDSQLPKDRFSAERLKGVDSTLKIQPAKLEDSAVYLCASSVGVYGYTFGSGTRLTVV.